A single sample is the source of the 32 T cell receptor beta chains below, sequenced in a study of immune cell composition in non-small cell lung cancer. Using immunoSEQ multiplex PCR, the repertoire was profiled, and TCRdb retains in-frame clones only, with some absent. The sample contains 15,000 or so clones, roughly two thirds of which appear only once. The material sequenced was lung tumor tissue. The receptors shown here come from a human donor with non-small cell lung cancer.

The chain has TRBV7-9 and TRBJ2-5; the match to TRBD2 covers 7 bases. Losses at the gene ends were 4 bases for V and 4 bases for J; bases not matched to a gene: 3. The CDR3 has 13 amino acids. Germline V gene data show CDR1 as SEHNR and CDR2 as FQNEAQ (reference sequence). The CDR3 nucleotides are TGTGCCAGCAGCTATGGGGGGGGAGAGACCCAGTACTTC. This codes for CASSYGGGETQYF.

This sequence joins TRBV5-5 and TRBJ1-1; D is uncertain. Trimming took 0 bases from V and 1 from J, leaving 7 bases between them. The CDR3 runs to 14 residues. Germline V gene data show CDR1 as SGHKS and CDR2 as YYEKEE (reference sequence). The CDR3 loop is CASSLDQANTEAFF. The DNA of the CDR3 is TGTGCCAGCAGCTTGGACCAGGCGAACACTGAAGCTTTCTTT.

This clone is classed as medium-sized. The chain employs TRBV10-3 and TRBJ1-5, with TRBD1 matching over 8 bases. The CDR3 spans 14 residues. Trimming at V came to 11 bases and at J to 0 bases, leaving 6 bases not matched to a gene. CDR1 and CDR2 from the germline V gene are ENHRY and SYGVKD. The CDR3 DNA follows: TGTGCCGCGTCGACAGGGGATAGCAATCAGCCCCAGCATTTT. This codes for CAASTGDSNQPQHF.

The chain employs TRBV20-1 and TRBJ2-1; 9 nucleotides match TRBD1. V was pared by 6 bases and J by 13 bases, with 7 bases of the junction left unmatched. CDR1 is DFQATT, CDR2 SNEGSKA, per germline (reference sequence). This CDR3 has 11 residues. The CDR3 nucleotides read TGCAGTGCCCGGAGACAGGGGGTTCAGTTCTTC. Translated, it gives CSARRQGVQFF.

The chain uses TRBV15 and TRBJ1-6, with 10 bases fitting TRBD1. Germline values: CDR1 LNHNV, CDR2 YYDKDF (reference sequence). V lost 0 bases and J lost 9; bases outside the gene matches: 5. This CDR3 has 16 residues. The CDR3 coding sequence is TGTGCCACCAGCAGAGAGGTTGGACAGGGGGGTTCACCCCTCCACTTT. It encodes CATSREVGQGGSPLHF. The full variable domain, its missing parts supplied by reference TRBV15 and TRBJ1-6, is DAMVIQNPRYQVTQFGKPVTLSCSQTLNHNVMYWYQQKSSQAPKLLFHYYDKDFNNEADTPDNFQSRRPNTSFCFLDIRSPGLGDTAMYLCATSREVGQGGSPLHFGNGTRLTVT.

V gene TRBV19 combines with J gene TRBJ2-1, with TRBD1 matching 8 bases. The CDR3 is 18 amino acids. Germline values: CDR1 LNHDA, CDR2 SQIVND (reference sequence). V shed 2 bases and J 7 bases; nucleotides not matched to a gene: 16. As DNA, the CDR3 is TGTGCCAGTAGTATATTGGGCCCTAACAGGGGGTCGCGAAATGAGCAGTTCTTC. Its translation is CASSILGPNRGSRNEQFF. Filled out from reference TRBV19 and TRBJ2-1, the complete variable domain reads DGGITQSPKYLFRKEGQNVTLSCEQNLNHDAMYWYRQDPGQGLRLIYYSQIVNDFQKGDIAEGYSVSREKKESFPLTVTSAQKNPTAFYLCASSILGPNRGSRNEQFFGPGTRLTVL.

This clone was seen just once. This chain uses TRBV19 with TRBJ2-7; TRBD1 is a possible D gene (6 bases). The germline V and J ends were trimmed by 5 bases and 5 bases, with 19 bases remaining between them. Germline loops: CDR1 LNHDA, CDR2 SQIVND (reference sequence). This CDR3 spans 15 amino acids. The CDR3 region is CASSFLYRDGNEQYF. DNA of the CDR3: TGTGCCAGTAGTTTTCTCTACAGGGACGGCAACGAGCAGTACTTC.

This chain joins TRBV7-9 and TRBJ1-2, with D possibly matching TRBD1 (6 bases). Germline values: CDR1 SEHNR, CDR2 FQNEAQ (reference sequence). The CDR3 contains 12 residues. Trimming took 4 bases from V and 7 from J, leaving 10 bases between them. The DNA of the CDR3 is TGTGCCAGCAGCTGGACAGAGGGTGGCTACACCTTC. Protein product: CASSWTEGGYTF.

The chain carries TRBV9 and TRBJ1-4, with a weak D call TRBD1 (5 bases). The CDR3 is 16 residues long. Deletions cut 0 bases from V and 3 bases from J, with 12 bases between. Germline values: CDR1 SGDLS, CDR2 YYNGEE. The CDR3 spells CASSVAQQGPNEKLFF. The DNA of the CDR3 is TGTGCCAGCAGCGTAGCTCAGCAGGGCCCTAATGAAAAACTGTTTTTT.

The table lists this clone with a count of one. J is TRBJ2-4 and V is TRBV4-3; D is uncertain. CDR3 size: 17 residues. Trimming took off 0 bases at V and 3 bases at J, with 15 bases between the two ends. Per the germline V gene, CDR1 is LGHNA and CDR2 is YSLEER. CDR3 nucleotides: TGCGCCAGCAGCCAAGATATCGGCACTCGAGGCAAAAACATTCAGTACTTC. Residues: CASSQDIGTRGKNIQYF.

The CDR3 DNA reads TGTGCCAGCAGTCTTATAGGGGGACTAGCGGTGGGGGAGACCCAGTACTTC. The encoded protein is CASSLIGGLAVGETQYF. The V and J genes are TRBV11-2 and TRBJ2-5; TRBD2 matches at 11 bases. The CDR3 has 17 residues. Trimming at V came to 6 bases and at J to 5 bases, leaving 14 bases not matched to a gene. Germline V gene sequence: CDR1 SGHAT, CDR2 FQNNGV.

The chain is built from TRBV27 and TRBJ2-5, with D tentatively TRBD1 (6 bases). V was clipped by 6 bases and J by 5 bases, with 13 bases between them. In germline, CDR1 is MNHEY, CDR2 SMNVEV (reference sequence). The CDR3 length is 13 residues. Written as DNA, the CDR3 is TGTGCCAGCAGCCTACAGGGCAAGGAGACCCAGTACTTC. It encodes CASSLQGKETQYF.

On this clone: A read error may explain this, as a much larger clone is one base away. The V call is TRBV6-6, the J call TRBJ1-2; 9 bases match TRBD1. The CDR3 consists of 15 residues. V trimming: 2 bases; J trimming: 4 bases; junction bases outside the gene matches: 5. Germline V gene data show CDR1 as MNHNY and CDR2 as SVGAGI (reference sequence). The CDR3 DNA reads as TGTGCCAGCAGTTACGGGGACAGGGTTAGCTATGGCTACACCTTC. Protein sequence: CASSYGDRVSYGYTF.

The chain has TRBV2 and TRBJ2-1; TRBD2 matches 11 bases. The trim removed 5 bases at V and 3 bases at J, leaving 6 bases unmatched. Germline CDR1 SNHLY, CDR2 FYNNEI. The CDR3 length is 16 residues. CDR3 nucleotide sequence: TGTGCCAGCAGTTATCTAGCGGGGGGTGGCTACAATGAGCAGTTCTTC. It specifies CASSYLAGGGYNEQFF.

The chain links TRBV4-1 to TRBJ2-7, with D maybe TRBD2 (6 bases). In germline, CDR1 is MGHRA, CDR2 YSYEKL. Trimming shortened V by 8 bases and J by 7 bases, and 24 bases separated the two germline ends. The CDR3 has 15 amino acids. The CDR3 coding sequence is TGCGCCAGCTCTGCCGGGCGGGGAAAGGTGTCGGAGCAGTACTTC. Translation gives CASSAGRGKVSEQYF.

The V call is TRBV29-1, the J call TRBJ2-5; 11 positions match TRBD1. Germline assignment: CDR1 SQVTM and CDR2 ANQGSEA. J gave up 8 bases and V 1 base, and 12 bases lay outside the gene matches. The CDR3 is made up of 16 amino acids. In DNA form, the CDR3 reads TGCAGCGTTGAAGCGCCCAATGGACAGGGGGCAGAAACCCAGTACTTC. Translating it yields CSVEAPNGQGAETQYF.

The CDR3 bases are TGCGCCAGCAGCTCCTCCTTGACTAGCGGGGTCCCGAACACCGGGGAGCTGTTTTTT. Its protein product is CASSSSLTSGVPNTGELFF. This chain joins TRBV5-1 and TRBJ2-2, with 11 bases matching TRBD2. The germline gives CDR1 SGHRS, CDR2 YFSETQ. There are 19 residues in the CDR3. The J segment lost 0 bases and the V segment lost 3 bases, leaving 10 bases of the junction unmatched. The whole variable domain, remainder taken from reference TRBV5-1 and TRBJ2-2, is KAGVTQTPRYLIKTRGQQVTLSCSPISGHRSVSWYQQTPGQGLQFLFEYFSETQRNKGNFPGRFSGRQFSNSRSEMNVSTLELGDSALYLCASSSSLTSGVPNTGELFFGEGSRLTVL.

Concerning this clone itself: Other DNA variants within this sample encode the same CDR3. CDR3 protein: CASSLGAGNYGYTF. CDR3 in DNA: TGTGCCAGCAGCTTAGGTGCAGGGAACTATGGCTACACCTTC. This chain connects TRBV7-9 to TRBJ1-2, with D maybe TRBD1 (5 bases). CDR3 length: 14 amino acids. In germline, CDR1 is SEHNR, CDR2 FQNEAQ (reference sequence). V dropped 1 base and J dropped 2 bases, with 8 bases sitting between them.

This clone is a singleton in its sample. The chain has TRBV5-1 and TRBJ2-1, with 10 bases that match TRBD2. V was pared by 1 base and J by 8 bases, with 9 bases of the junction left unmatched. The germline V gene has CDR1 SGHRS and CDR2 YFSETQ. The CDR3 covers 16 residues. The chain's CDR3 is CASSLTSGAQFDEQFF. CDR3 sequence (DNA): TGCGCCAGCAGCTTGACTAGCGGGGCCCAATTCGATGAGCAGTTCTTC.

V gene TRBV27 combines with J gene TRBJ1-2, with D possibly TRBD1 on 6 matching bases. The germline gives CDR1 MNHEY, CDR2 SMNVEV (reference sequence). V was cut by 6 bases and J by 5 bases, with 16 bases left in between. This CDR3 is built from 14 residues. The CDR3 coding sequence is TGTGCCAGCAGCCCGTGGACAGCAGTATATGGCTACACCTTC. It codes for CASSPWTAVYGYTF.

The chain couples TRBV15 to TRBJ1-2; D is ambiguous. This CDR3 is built from 18 residues. Trimming removed 0 bases at V and 1 base at J, with 18 bases between. Germline V gene data show CDR1 as LNHNV and CDR2 as YYDKDF (reference sequence). The CDR3: CATSRDPGSPIVNYGYTF. CDR3 bases: TGTGCCACCAGCAGAGATCCGGGGTCCCCAATAGTTAACTATGGCTACACCTTC. The variable domain in full, completed from reference TRBV15 and TRBJ1-2, reads DAMVIQNPRYQVTQFGKPVTLSCSQTLNHNVMYWYQQKSSQAPKLLFHYYDKDFNNEADTPDNFQSRRPNTSFCFLDIRSPGLGDTAMYLCATSRDPGSPIVNYGYTFGSGTRLTVV.

The chain links TRBV15 to TRBJ1-2; TRBD1 might be the D (5 bases). The CDR3 consists of 13 residues. Trimming shortened V by 3 bases and J by 3 bases, and 8 bases separated the two germline ends. Looked up from germline, CDR1 is LNHNV and CDR2 is YYDKDF (reference sequence). CDR3 coding DNA: TGTGCCACCAGCAGCGGCAGGGACTATGGCTACACCTTC. Translation: CATSSGRDYGYTF.

The rearrangement joins TRBV5-1 to TRBJ1-1, with TRBD1 as a possible D gene (5 bases). The CDR3 contains 16 residues. Germline values: CDR1 SGHRS, CDR2 YFSETQ. V shed 1 base and J shed 0 bases, with 13 bases lying between them. Here the CDR3 DNA reads TGCGCCAGCAGCTTGTCCCTACGGACATTGAACACTGAAGCTTTCTTT. Its translation: CASSLSLRTLNTEAFF.

The chain joins TRBV11-3 to TRBJ2-2, with 8 nucleotides matching TRBD1. CDR1 is SGHNT and CDR2 is YENEEA in the germline V gene. This CDR3 has 15 residues. With 6 bases clipped from V and 6 bases from J, the junction kept 9 bases outside the gene matches. The DNA of the CDR3 is TGTGCCAGCAGTTCCGGACAGGGATGGGCCGGGGAGCTGTTTTTT. It encodes CASSSGQGWAGELFF.

This clone has more than one count but fewer than ten. The chain joins TRBV4-2 to TRBJ2-5; tentative D call: TRBD2 (5 bases). CDR1 is LGHNA and CDR2 is YNFKEQ in the germline V gene. This CDR3 is 18 amino acids long. Trimming pared 0 bases from V and 0 bases from J, leaving 17 bases between. CDR3 residues: CASSQDIEGTLYQETQYF. CDR3 nucleotides: TGTGCCAGCAGCCAAGATATCGAGGGAACCTTATACCAAGAGACCCAGTACTTC.

The chain carries TRBV4-2 and TRBJ2-3; 9 bases fit TRBD2. The ends lost 1 base at V and 4 bases at J; junction bases unmatched: 6. CDR1 is LGHNA and CDR2 is YNFKEQ in the germline V gene. The CDR3 covers 16 residues. This CDR3 reads CASSQVASGEADTQYF. The CDR3 DNA reads TGTGCCAGCAGCCAAGTCGCTAGCGGGGAAGCAGATACGCAGTATTTT.

Concerning this clone: The junction does not match germline at one end; this may be a read error. The chain joins TRBV5-8 to TRBJ1-2; D uncertain. In germline, CDR1 is SGHTS, CDR2 YDEGEE. This CDR3 has 13 residues. CDR3 nucleotides: TGTGCCAGCAGCTTGGGAAGTCTGGCACCGAAACCTTTC. It codes for CASSLGSLAPKPF.

The chain recombines TRBV4-3 with TRBJ2-7; 7 bases agree with TRBD2. Germline CDR1 reads LGHNA; CDR2 reads YSLEER. This CDR3 comprises 15 residues. With 1 base clipped from V and 0 bases from J, the junction kept 3 bases outside the gene matches. The CDR3 protein is CASSQAWTSSYEQYF. As DNA, the CDR3 is TGCGCCAGCAGCCAAGCTTGGACTAGCTCCTACGAGCAGTACTTC.

Here the CDR3 DNA reads TGTGCCAGCAGTGGATCAGGGTGGGACACTGAAGCTTTCTTT. It codes for CASSGSGWDTEAFF. The chain uses TRBV6-1 and TRBJ1-1; D is possibly TRBD1 (5 bases). Germline CDR1 reads MNHNS; CDR2 reads SASEGT. The CDR3 totals 14 residues. V lost 4 bases and J lost 3, with 12 bases in between.

The gene calls are TRBV4-3 and TRBJ2-1, with unresolved D. The germline V gene has CDR1 LGHNA and CDR2 YSLEER. Trimming pared 0 bases from V and 9 bases from J, leaving 9 bases between. The CDR3 totals 13 residues. The CDR3 region is CASSQDQVSEQFF. The CDR3 DNA sequence: TGCGCCAGCAGCCAAGACCAGGTTTCTGAGCAGTTCTTC.

The V and J genes are TRBV7-9 and TRBJ2-7; TRBD1 is a possible D gene (6 bases). Germline V lookup: CDR1 SEHNR, CDR2 FQNEAQ (reference sequence). The V gene lost 5 bases and the J gene lost 0 bases, with 20 bases spanning the gap. The CDR3 contains 17 residues. The CDR3 sequence: CASSTPQVWDNSYEQYF. Written as DNA, the CDR3 is TGTGCCAGCAGCACCCCCCAGGTATGGGACAACTCCTACGAGCAGTACTTC.

This clone was detected only a few times. The genes are TRBV6-6 and TRBJ2-1; maybe TRBD2 (6 bases). Germline CDR1 MNHNY, CDR2 SVGAGI (reference sequence). CDR3 length: 12 residues. The CDR3 nucleotides read TGTGCGGTCGGGAGAGGGAACAATGAGCAGTTCTTC. Residues: CAVGRGNNEQFF.